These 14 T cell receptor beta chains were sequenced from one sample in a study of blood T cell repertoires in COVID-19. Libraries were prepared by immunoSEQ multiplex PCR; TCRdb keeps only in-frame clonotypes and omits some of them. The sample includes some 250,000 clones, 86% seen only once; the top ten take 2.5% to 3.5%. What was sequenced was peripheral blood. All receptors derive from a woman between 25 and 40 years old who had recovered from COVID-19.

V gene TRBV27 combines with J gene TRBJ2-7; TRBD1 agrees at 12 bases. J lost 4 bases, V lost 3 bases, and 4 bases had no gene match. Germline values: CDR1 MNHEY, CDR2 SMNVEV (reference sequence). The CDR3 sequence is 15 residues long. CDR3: CASSFSGQGAYEQYF. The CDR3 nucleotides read TGTGCCAGCAGTTTTTCGGGACAGGGGGCTTACGAGCAGTACTTC.

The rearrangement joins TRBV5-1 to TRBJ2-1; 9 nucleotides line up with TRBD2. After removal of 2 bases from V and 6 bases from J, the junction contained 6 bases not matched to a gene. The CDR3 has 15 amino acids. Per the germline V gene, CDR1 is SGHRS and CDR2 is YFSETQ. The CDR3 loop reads CASSFLAGAGNEQFF. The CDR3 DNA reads TGCGCCAGCAGCTTTTTAGCGGGGGCCGGCAATGAGCAGTTCTTC.

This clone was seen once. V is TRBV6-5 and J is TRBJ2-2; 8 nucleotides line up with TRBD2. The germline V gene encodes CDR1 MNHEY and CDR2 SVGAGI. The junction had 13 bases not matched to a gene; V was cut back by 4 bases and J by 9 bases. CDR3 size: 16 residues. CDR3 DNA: TGTGCCAGCAGTTTCTCCGGAGGGAGCGGGGGCCGGGAGCTGTTTTTT. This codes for CASSFSGGSGGRELFF.

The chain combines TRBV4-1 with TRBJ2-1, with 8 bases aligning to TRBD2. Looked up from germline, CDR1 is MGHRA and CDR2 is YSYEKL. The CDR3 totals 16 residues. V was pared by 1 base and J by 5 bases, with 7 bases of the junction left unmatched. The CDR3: CASSQVGQRGNNEQFF. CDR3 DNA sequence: TGCGCCAGCAGCCAAGTTGGCCAGCGGGGGAACAATGAGCAGTTCTTC.

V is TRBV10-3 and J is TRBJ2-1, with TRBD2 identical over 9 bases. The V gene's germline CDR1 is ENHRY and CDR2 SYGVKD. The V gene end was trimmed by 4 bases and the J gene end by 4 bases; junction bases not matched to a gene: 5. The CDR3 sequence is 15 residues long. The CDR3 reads CAISAQAGGYNEQFF. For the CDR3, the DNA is TGTGCCATCAGTGCTCAAGCGGGGGGTTACAATGAGCAGTTCTTC.

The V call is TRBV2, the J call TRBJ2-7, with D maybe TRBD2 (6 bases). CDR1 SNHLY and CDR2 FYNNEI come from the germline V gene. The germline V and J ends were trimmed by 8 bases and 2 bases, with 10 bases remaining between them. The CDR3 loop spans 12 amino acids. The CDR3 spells CASVEGTYEQYF. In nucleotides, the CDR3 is TGTGCCAGCGTGGAGGGAACCTACGAGCAGTACTTC.

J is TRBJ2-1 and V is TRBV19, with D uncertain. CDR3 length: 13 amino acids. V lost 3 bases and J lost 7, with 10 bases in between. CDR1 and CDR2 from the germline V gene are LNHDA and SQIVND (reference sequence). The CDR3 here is CASSIGPGNEQFF. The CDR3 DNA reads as TGTGCCAGTAGTATTGGGCCTGGGAATGAGCAGTTCTTC.

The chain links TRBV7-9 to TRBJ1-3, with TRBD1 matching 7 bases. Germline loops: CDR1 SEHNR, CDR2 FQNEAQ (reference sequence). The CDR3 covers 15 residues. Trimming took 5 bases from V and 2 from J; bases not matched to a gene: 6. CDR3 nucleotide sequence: TGTGCCAGCAGCACCTCAGGGGGTGCTGGAAACACCATATATTTT. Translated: CASSTSGGAGNTIYF.

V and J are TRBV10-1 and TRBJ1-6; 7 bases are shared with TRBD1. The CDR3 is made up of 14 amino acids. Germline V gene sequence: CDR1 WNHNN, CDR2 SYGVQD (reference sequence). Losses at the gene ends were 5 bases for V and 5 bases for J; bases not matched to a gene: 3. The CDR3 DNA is TGCGCCAGCAGTCAACAGGGGAATAATTCACCCCTCCACTTT. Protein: CASSQQGNNSPLHF.

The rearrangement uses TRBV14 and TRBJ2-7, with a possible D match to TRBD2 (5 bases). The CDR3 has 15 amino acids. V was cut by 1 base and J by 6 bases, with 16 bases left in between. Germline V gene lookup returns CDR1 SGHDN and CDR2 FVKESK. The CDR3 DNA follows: TGTGCCAGCAGCCAAGGGGCTGGAGGTCCGTCCGAGCAGTACTTC. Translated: CASSQGAGGPSEQYF.

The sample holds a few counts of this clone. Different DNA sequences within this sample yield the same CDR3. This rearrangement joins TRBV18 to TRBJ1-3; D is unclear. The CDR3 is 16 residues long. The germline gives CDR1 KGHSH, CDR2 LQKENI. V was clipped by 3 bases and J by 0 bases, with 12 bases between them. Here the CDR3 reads CASSPAAGFSGNTIYF. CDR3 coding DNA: TGTGCCAGCTCACCTGCGGCGGGATTCTCTGGAAACACCATATATTTT. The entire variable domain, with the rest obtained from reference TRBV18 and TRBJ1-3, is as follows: NAGVMQNPRHLVRRRGQEARLRCSPMKGHSHVYWYRQLPEEGLKFMVYLQKENIIDESGMPKERFSAEFPKEGPSILRIQQVVRGDSAAYFCASSPAAGFSGNTIYFGEGSWLTVV.

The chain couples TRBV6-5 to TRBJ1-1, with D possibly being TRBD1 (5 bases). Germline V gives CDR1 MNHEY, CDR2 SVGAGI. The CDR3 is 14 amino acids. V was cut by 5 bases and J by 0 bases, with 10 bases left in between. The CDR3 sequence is CASSRQSMNTEAFF. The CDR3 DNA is TGTGCCAGCAGTCGACAGAGCATGAACACTGAAGCTTTCTTT.

The CDR3 loop is CASSYPWDTPSYEQYF. The CDR3, as DNA: TGTGCCAGCAGTTACCCCTGGGACACACCATCCTACGAGCAGTACTTC. This sequence joins TRBV6-6 and TRBJ2-7; possible D gene TRBD1, 6 bases. This CDR3 has 16 amino acids. Trimming left V 2 bases short and J 1 base short, with 15 bases between. Germline V gives CDR1 MNHNY, CDR2 SVGAGI (reference sequence).

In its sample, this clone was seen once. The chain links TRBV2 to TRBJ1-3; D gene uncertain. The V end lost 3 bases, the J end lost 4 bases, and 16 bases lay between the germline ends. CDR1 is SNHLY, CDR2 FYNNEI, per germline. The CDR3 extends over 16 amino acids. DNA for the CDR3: TGTGCCAGCAGTGAGGAGCGGACTGCCATGGGAAACACCATATATTTT. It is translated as CASSEERTAMGNTIYF.